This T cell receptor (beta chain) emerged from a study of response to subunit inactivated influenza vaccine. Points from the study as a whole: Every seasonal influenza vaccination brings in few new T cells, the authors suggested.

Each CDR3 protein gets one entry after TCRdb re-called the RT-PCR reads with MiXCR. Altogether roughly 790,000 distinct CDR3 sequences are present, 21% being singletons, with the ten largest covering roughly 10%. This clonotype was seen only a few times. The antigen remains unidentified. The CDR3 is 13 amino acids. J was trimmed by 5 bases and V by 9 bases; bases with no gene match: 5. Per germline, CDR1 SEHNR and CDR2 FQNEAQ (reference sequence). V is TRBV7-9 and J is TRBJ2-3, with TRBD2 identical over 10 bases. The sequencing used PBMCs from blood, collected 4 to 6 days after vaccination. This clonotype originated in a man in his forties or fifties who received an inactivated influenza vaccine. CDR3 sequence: CASEAGGLDTQYF. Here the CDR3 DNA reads TGTGCCAGTGAAGCGGGGGGGTTAGATACGCAGTATTTT.